The 19 T cell receptor beta chains below come from one sample, sequenced in a study of cytomegalovirus exposure and HLA in healthy donors. Amplification used 60 Vbeta primers and 13 Jbeta primers. Assay used: immunoSEQ multiplex PCR; TCRdb lists only in-frame clones, some missing. The data show around 150,000 clones, approximately 80% seen once. The sample comprised PBMCs. These receptors originate from a man aged 30 to 45 in good health and CMV-seronegative.

The J gene is TRBJ1-1, the V gene TRBV5-1; TRBD1 matches at 9 bases. Germline V lookup: CDR1 SGHRS, CDR2 YFSETQ. The CDR3 is made up of 15 amino acids. The ends lost 4 bases at V and 1 base at J; junction bases unmatched: 5. CDR3 sequence: CASSVSGQGNTEAFF. The CDR3 bases are TGCGCCAGCAGCGTCTCGGGACAGGGGAACACTGAAGCTTTCTTT.

Details on this clone: The germline gene is not matched at one end of the junction; a read error may be the cause. This chain joins TRBV7-9 and TRBJ1-1, with 8 bases identical to TRBD1. The length of the CDR3 is 13 residues. Germline V gene data show CDR1 as SEHNR and CDR2 as FQNEAQ (reference sequence). The CDR3 coding sequence is TGTTCCAGCAGCCAAGACAGGGGCACTGAAGCTTTCTTT. Amino acids: CSSSQDRGTEAFF.

The chain links TRBV7-2 to TRBJ2-7; perhaps TRBD2 as D (5 bases). Germline assignment: CDR1 SGHTA and CDR2 FQGNSA. This CDR3 spans 15 amino acids. V shed 2 bases and J shed 0 bases, with 11 bases lying between them. DNA for the CDR3: TGTGCCAGCAGCTTAACTGGACTCACCTCCTACGAGCAGTACTTC. Translation gives CASSLTGLTSYEQYF.

This clone was seen a handful of times. CDR3 protein: CASLQGNTETQYF. The CDR3 bases are TGTGCCAGCCTACAGGGGAATACGGAGACCCAGTACTTC. V gene TRBV28 combines with J gene TRBJ2-5; 7 bases match TRBD1. The CDR3 is made up of 13 amino acids. V shed 8 bases and J 5 bases; nucleotides not matched to a gene: 8. Germline-derived CDR1 and CDR2 are MDHEN and SYDVKM.

The V call is TRBV6-5, the J call TRBJ1-6; weak D call: TRBD1 (5 bases). This CDR3 is built from 14 residues. Looked up from germline, CDR1 is MNHEY and CDR2 is SVGAGI. V was trimmed by 6 bases and J by 10 bases, leaving 16 bases between them. CDR3 coding DNA: TGTGCCAGCAGGCCGGGGGGGGTCGAATCACCCCTCCACTTT. This encodes CASRPGGVESPLHF.

The genes are TRBV10-3 and TRBJ2-7; 10 nucleotides match TRBD2. The ends lost 3 bases at V and 2 bases at J; junction bases unmatched: 4. Looked up from germline, CDR1 is ENHRY and CDR2 is SYGVKD. The CDR3 is 15 residues long. DNA for the CDR3: TGTGCCATCAGTGACTTACTAGCGGGAACCTACGAGCAGTACTTC. Translation: CAISDLLAGTYEQYF.

The chain has TRBV7-8 and TRBJ1-2; 11 nucleotides line up with TRBD1. CDR1 is SGHVS, CDR2 FQNEAQ, per germline. V shed 5 bases, J shed 6 bases, and the junction held 5 bases outside the gene matches. The CDR3 is 14 residues long. CDR3 amino acids: CASSQDRGRDGYTF. CDR3 nucleotides: TGTGCCAGCAGCCAGGACAGGGGGCGGGATGGCTACACCTTC.

The genes are TRBV6-5 and TRBJ2-1; TRBD2 might be the D (5 bases). The CDR3 covers 15 residues. Trimming took off 5 bases at V and 0 bases at J, with 11 bases between the two ends. Germline CDR1 and CDR2: MNHEY and SVGAGI. The CDR3 coding sequence is TGTGCCAGCAGTACCCTAGGGAGCTCCTACAATGAGCAGTTCTTC. It codes for CASSTLGSSYNEQFF.

The V and J genes are TRBV4-2 and TRBJ2-1, with D hard to call. The CDR3 spans 13 residues. CDR1 is LGHNA and CDR2 is YNFKEQ in the germline V gene. V was trimmed by 2 bases and J by 5 bases, leaving 7 bases between them. The CDR3 here is CASSQLRDNEQFF. The CDR3 DNA reads as TGTGCCAGCAGCCAACTGCGTGACAATGAGCAGTTCTTC.

This clone was counted only a few times. The chain has TRBV7-9 and TRBJ2-3, with 10 bases that match TRBD1. The CDR3 length is 16 residues. Germline V gives CDR1 SEHNR, CDR2 FQNEAQ (reference sequence). Trimming removed 3 bases from V and 5 bases from J; junction bases left unmatched: 8. DNA for the CDR3: TGTGCCAGCAGCTTCTCTCCGGGACAGGGGAGAGATACGCAGTATTTT. The encoded protein is CASSFSPGQGRDTQYF.

This clone was detected only once. The J gene is TRBJ1-2, the V gene TRBV27; 8 bases agree with TRBD1. The germline V gene has CDR1 MNHEY and CDR2 SMNVEV (reference sequence). The CDR3 runs to 15 residues. V lost 4 bases, J lost 3 bases, and 7 bases stayed unmatched. The CDR3 nucleotides are TGTGCCAGCAGTTCCGGACAGGGCCGGGACTATGGCTACACCTTC. Translating it yields CASSSGQGRDYGYTF.

This clone was detected ten times or more. This chain joins TRBV9 and TRBJ2-1; TRBD2 aligns across 8 bases. The V gene end was trimmed by 0 bases and the J gene end by 4 bases; junction bases not matched to a gene: 6. This CDR3 is built from 16 residues. The germline V gene has CDR1 SGDLS and CDR2 YYNGEE. Here the CDR3 DNA reads TGTGCCAGCAGCGTAGGGGTCAGCGGGGGTTACAATGAGCAGTTCTTC. Its protein product is CASSVGVSGGYNEQFF.

The chain uses TRBV19 and TRBJ1-2; D gene uncertain. Per the germline V gene, CDR1 is LNHDA and CDR2 is SQIVND (reference sequence). The ends were cut back, 5 bases at V and 7 bases at J, with 20 bases in the middle. The CDR3 is 15 residues long. The CDR3 coding sequence is TGTGCCAGTAGTTCCCGCCAGGCCGGTCAATTTGGCTACACCTTC. Its protein is CASSSRQAGQFGYTF. Looking up the rest from reference TRBV19 and TRBJ1-2 gives the full variable domain: DGGITQSPKYLFRKEGQNVTLSCEQNLNHDAMYWYRQDPGQGLRLIYYSQIVNDFQKGDIAEGYSVSREKKESFPLTVTSAQKNPTAFYLCASSSRQAGQFGYTFGSGTRLTVV.

The gene calls are TRBV28 and TRBJ2-1; 8 nucleotides line up with TRBD2. Germline assignment: CDR1 MDHEN and CDR2 SYDVKM. CDR3 length: 16 residues. The trim removed 4 bases at V and 0 bases at J, leaving 5 bases unmatched. The CDR3 loop reads CASSSGTRSSYNEQFF. CDR3 coding DNA: TGTGCCAGCAGTTCCGGGACTAGAAGCTCCTACAATGAGCAGTTCTTC.

The chain carries TRBV12-1 and TRBJ2-2; TRBD2 reflects the table's D call only, with no check against the DNA. TRBV12-1 is annotated as a pseudogene. The CDR3 totals 21 residues. For the CDR3, the DNA is TGTGCCAGCAGCTTTCCTGAGGGACATCCACTAGCGAACGCGAACACCGGGGAGCTGTTTTTT. Its protein product is CASSFPEGHPLANANTGELFF.

This clone was found a few times. This chain links TRBV5-8 with TRBJ2-7; TRBD2 agrees at 7 bases. V lost 4 bases and J lost 3; bases outside the gene matches: 10. The CDR3 spans 15 residues. The germline V gene encodes CDR1 SGHTS and CDR2 YDEGEE. The CDR3 DNA reads TGTGCCAGCAGCCCCAGGACTAGTAGCCTCTACGAGCAGTACTTC. Translating it yields CASSPRTSSLYEQYF.

This clone has only a few counts. CDR3 in amino acids: CASSSPSKEDVDIQYF. DNA of the CDR3: TGTGCCAGCAGTTCACCCTCGAAGGAGGATGTAGACATTCAGTACTTC. The V and J genes are TRBV28 and TRBJ2-4, with a weak D call TRBD2 (5 bases). The length of the CDR3 is 16 residues. Per germline, CDR1 MDHEN and CDR2 SYDVKM. V shed 4 bases and J shed 8 bases, with 21 bases lying between them.

V and J are TRBV6-5 and TRBJ2-1, with D unclear. Germline V gene sequence: CDR1 MNHEY, CDR2 SVGAGI. The V gene lost 7 bases and the J gene lost 5 bases, with 15 bases spanning the gap. The CDR3 runs to 14 residues. The CDR3 loop is CASTNRRGHNEQFF. In DNA form, the CDR3 reads TGTGCCAGCACCAACCGGAGAGGCCACAATGAGCAGTTCTTC.

In nucleotides, the CDR3 is TGTGCCATCAGTGGGGCTTATAGCAATCAGCCCCAGCATTTT. Translation: CAISGAYSNQPQHF. This chain connects TRBV10-3 to TRBJ1-5; D gene ambiguous. CDR3 length: 14 residues. Trimming stripped 4 bases from V and 0 bases from J, with 7 bases between. Germline CDR1 and CDR2: ENHRY and SYGVKD.